This TCR beta chain originates from a study of OX40 agonist ivuxolimab in advanced cancers. In regard to this clone: What it binds is not known.

Clones were read by immunoSEQ multiplex PCR, and TCRdb kept only the in-frame ones, dropping some. Here the sample spans 14,000 to 15,000 clones, 70% to 75% being singletons. Germline values: CDR1 MNHEY, CDR2 SVGAGI. This CDR3 has 14 residues. Trimming stripped 2 bases from V and 4 bases from J, with 11 bases between. Study conclusions and caveats: CD4+ and CD8+ blood T cells expanded clonally by week 6 at 0.1 to 3.0 mg/kg. Also showing low normalized T-cell clonal expansion were some of the nonresponders. Which antigen the expanded peripheral T cells recognized is unknown.

The TCR originated in an adult with an advanced solid tumor such as melanoma, head and neck, liver or kidney cancer. Specimen: CD4+ or CD8+ T cells sorted from blood, collected in a trial of the OX40 agonist ivuxolimab. The chain employs TRBV6-5 and TRBJ1-2; D gene uncertain. CDR3 protein: CASSYGVLTYGYTF. The CDR3 region has the DNA TGTGCCAGCAGTTACGGGGTGTTGACCTATGGCTACACCTTC.